This TCR beta chain was documented in a study of blood T cell repertoires in COVID-19. Whole-study context: COVID-19 samples collected from the United States, Italy and Spain covered acute and convalescent phases. The analysed material was cDNA or gDNA that came from T cells, B-cell-depleted T cells, or PBMCs.

In the study's own analysis: Counts of nucleated cells, estimated from reference gene primer amplification, were obtained. TCRdb's table, derived via immunoSEQ multiplex PCR, lists solely in-frame clones and lacks some. The DNA gave D and trimming, while V, J and clone size come from that table. There are fewer than 85,000 clones in the sample; around 76% occur only once, and 28% lies in the top ten. The CDR3 totals 15 residues. The junction had 9 bases not matched to a gene; V was cut back by 5 bases and J by 4 bases. Germline assignment: CDR1 LNHDA and CDR2 SQIVND (reference sequence). This chain connects TRBV19 to TRBJ1-2, with 8 positions matching TRBD1. The sequenced sample consisted of peripheral blood. This TCR derives from a woman older than 75 with active or convalescent COVID-19. This chain's CDR3 is CASSAEDRASYGYTF. The DNA for the CDR3 is TGTGCCAGTAGTGCCGAGGACAGGGCAAGCTATGGCTACACCTTC.